This entry concerns a single T cell receptor beta chain. This sample was included in a study of blood T cell repertoires in COVID-19. As processed by the authors: Reference gene primer amplification in the assay estimated nucleated cell counts. Assay used: immunoSEQ multiplex PCR; TCRdb lists only in-frame clones, some missing. V and J calls and clone size are as listed in that table; D and trimming were resolved from the DNA. Of around 100,000 clones listed, 88% are singletons. The CDR3 has 14 amino acids. Germline CDR1 reads SGHTA; CDR2 reads FQGNSA. The junction had 6 bases not matched to a gene; V was cut back by 5 bases and J by 4 bases.

The sequence came from a man at least 80 years old with acute or convalescent COVID-19. The sequenced material came from peripheral blood. The V gene is TRBV7-2, the J gene TRBJ2-3; 7 bases line up with TRBD1. CDR3 sequence: CASSTDRAPDTQYF. The CDR3 coding sequence is TGTGCCAGCAGCACCGACAGGGCCCCAGATACGCAGTATTTT.